A single sample gave rise to the 21 T cell receptor beta chains below, sequenced in a study of T cell changes during pregnancy in multiple sclerosis. Repertoires were generated with immunoSEQ multiplex PCR, while TCRdb's copy carries only in-frame clones and drops some. The sample includes 20,000 to 25,000 clones, about 89% of them seen just once. This material consisted of CD8+ T cells from peripheral blood mononuclear cells, taken in the first trimester of pregnancy. These receptors were taken from a female donor with multiple sclerosis, enrolled in a pregnancy study.

V gene TRBV4-2 combines with J gene TRBJ2-1, with TRBD1 matching 8 bases. This CDR3 contains 17 residues. Germline CDR1 LGHNA, CDR2 YNFKEQ. V dropped 1 base and J dropped 8; count of bases not matched to a gene: 13. CDR3 in amino acids: CASSQVTGVSYLDEQFF. In DNA form, the CDR3 reads TGTGCCAGCAGCCAAGTGACAGGGGTATCATATCTCGATGAGCAGTTCTTC.

The rearrangement uses TRBV25-1 and TRBJ1-2, with 7 bases lining up with TRBD1. The CDR3 is 12 amino acids. With V trimmed by 11 bases and J by 5 bases, 8 bases remained unmatched. Germline V CDR1 and CDR2: MGHDK, SYGVNS. As DNA, the CDR3 is TGTGCCGCGACGCAGGGGGAGTATGGCTACACCTTC. Translated, it gives CAATQGEYGYTF.

This clone was found once. The chain recombines TRBV27 with TRBJ2-7; 7 positions match TRBD2. With 5 bases clipped from V and 5 bases from J, the junction kept 6 bases outside the gene matches. Germline values: CDR1 MNHEY, CDR2 SMNVEV (reference sequence). The CDR3 has 13 amino acids. Here the CDR3 reads CASSPAGVDEQYF. CDR3 bases: TGTGCCAGCAGTCCGGCGGGAGTCGACGAGCAGTACTTC.

The genes are TRBV10-3 and TRBJ2-7; perhaps TRBD1 as D (5 bases). Germline V gives CDR1 ENHRY, CDR2 SYGVKD. V was clipped by 0 bases and J by 4 bases, with 10 bases between them. There are 14 residues in the CDR3. Written as DNA, the CDR3 is TGTGCCATCAGTGAGTCGCGGCAGGGATACGAGCAGTACTTC. Amino acid sequence: CAISESRQGYEQYF.

This chain links TRBV9 with TRBJ1-3; D is unresolved. Germline V gene sequence: CDR1 SGDLS, CDR2 YYNGEE. This CDR3 spans 17 amino acids. Trimming removed 0 bases at V and 2 bases at J, with 15 bases between. The CDR3, as DNA: TGTGCCAGCAGCGTAGGGGATGCGGGTCTGGCTGGAAACACCATATATTTT. It translates to CASSVGDAGLAGNTIYF.

This clone was observed a few times. The gene calls are TRBV19 and TRBJ1-5; D is possibly TRBD1 (5 bases). V lost 1 base to trimming and J lost 4 bases, with 8 bases between them. CDR1 and CDR2 (germline): LNHDA, SQIVND (reference sequence). There are 14 residues in the CDR3. CDR3 sequence: CASSIAGLNQPQHF. DNA for the CDR3: TGTGCCAGTAGTATAGCAGGGTTGAATCAGCCCCAGCATTTT.

This clone was detected only a few times. The CDR3 spells CASSPSVAGGVDTQYF. Written as DNA, the CDR3 is TGTGCCAGCAGCCCAAGTGTTGCGGGAGGGGTAGATACGCAGTATTTT. The chain joins TRBV6-4 to TRBJ2-3, with TRBD2 identical over 9 bases. The CDR3 has 16 amino acids. The V gene's germline CDR1 is MRHNA and CDR2 SNTAGT. V dropped 6 bases and J dropped 5; count of bases not matched to a gene: 12.

This chain joins TRBV29-1 and TRBJ2-1; TRBD2 matches 7 bases. There are 13 residues in the CDR3. Germline trimming cut 6 bases from V and 5 bases from J; bases unmatched to any gene: 7. Germline V lookup: CDR1 SQVTM, CDR2 ANQGSEA. CDR3 sequence: CSVRGGSHNEQFF. In DNA form, the CDR3 reads TGCAGCGTGAGAGGCGGGAGTCACAATGAGCAGTTCTTC.

CDR3 sequence (DNA): TGTGCCAGCAGCCGGGGAGAGGGAGCGTCTAATGAGCAGTTCTTC. It encodes CASSRGEGASNEQFF. The genes are TRBV4-2 and TRBJ2-1; TRBD2 might be the D (5 bases). Per germline, CDR1 LGHNA and CDR2 YNFKEQ. This CDR3 is 15 amino acids long. V lost 4 bases, J lost 7 bases, and 17 bases lay in between.

This chain uses TRBV21-1 with TRBJ2-3; the table's D call of TRBD2 was not tested on the DNA. TRBV21-1 is recorded as a pseudogene. CDR3 size: 16 residues. CDR3 sequence (DNA): TGTGCCAGCAGCAAAGGGCTAGCGGGAGTCTCAGATACGCAGTATTTT. Translated, it gives CASSKGLAGVSDTQYF.

This sequence joins TRBV7-9 and TRBJ2-3; D gene ambiguous. The CDR3 extends over 14 amino acids. CDR1 is SEHNR, CDR2 FQNEAQ, per germline (reference sequence). Trimming removed 1 base from V and 6 bases from J, with 11 bases in between. The CDR3 region has the DNA TGTGCCAGCAGCTTAGTCCGCGCGGAGGATACGCAGTATTTT. Translation: CASSLVRAEDTQYF.

The rearrangement joins TRBV7-9 to TRBJ2-1; D may be TRBD2 (6 bases). The CDR3 spans 14 residues. Germline loops: CDR1 SEHNR, CDR2 FQNEAQ (reference sequence). With 2 bases removed from V and 4 bases from J, the gap between germline ends came to 9 bases. DNA of the CDR3: TGTGCCAGCAGCTTACAGGAGGGATACAATGAGCAGTTCTTC. Its translation: CASSLQEGYNEQFF.

In this sample, this clone turned up a few times. This chain joins TRBV20-1 and TRBJ2-1; no firm D call. Trimming removed 6 bases from V and 3 bases from J, with 6 bases in between. Germline-derived CDR1 and CDR2 are DFQATT and SNEGSKA (reference sequence). This CDR3 is built from 11 residues. CDR3 nucleotides: TGCAGTGCCCCTAACTACAATGAGCAGTTCTTC. Its translation is CSAPNYNEQFF.

V gene TRBV15 combines with J gene TRBJ1-1; weak D call: TRBD1 (5 bases). V was trimmed by 3 bases and J by 4 bases, leaving 18 bases between them. The CDR3 loop spans 16 amino acids. Looked up from germline, CDR1 is LNHNV and CDR2 is YYDKDF (reference sequence). The CDR3 nucleotides read TGTGCCACCAGCAGTCCACTAGTCGGGGGATTCACTGAAGCTTTCTTT. Residues: CATSSPLVGGFTEAFF.

The chain employs TRBV6-1 and TRBJ2-7; tentative D call: TRBD1 (5 bases). CDR1 is MNHNS and CDR2 is SASEGT in the germline V gene. The CDR3 extends over 15 amino acids. With 2 bases removed from V and 6 bases from J, the gap between germline ends came to 17 bases. CDR3 nucleotides: TGTGCCAGCAGTGAACAGGCCGCGGAAGGGGTCGAGCAGTACTTC. Translated, it gives CASSEQAAEGVEQYF.

The CDR3 DNA follows: TGTGCCAGCACAGGTCCCGGGGACAATGAGCAGTTCTTC. Protein: CASTGPGDNEQFF. The chain has TRBV6-5 and TRBJ2-1; D may be TRBD2 (5 bases). CDR1 is MNHEY and CDR2 is SVGAGI in the germline V gene. V dropped 7 bases and J dropped 5 bases, with 12 bases sitting between them. The CDR3 loop spans 13 amino acids.

The chain joins TRBV25-1 to TRBJ2-5; 11 nucleotides match TRBD2. Gene TRBJ2-7 matches the end of the DNA better, so the J call may be wrong. The length of the CDR3 is 14 residues. The germline gives CDR1 MGHDK, CDR2 SYGVNS. The CDR3 region has the DNA TGTGCCAGCAGTGAAGGGACTAGCGGCTACGAGCAGTACTTC. Translated: CASSEGTSGYEQYF.

This clone was seen just once. The chain has TRBV18 and TRBJ1-4; a weak D match, TRBD1 (5 bases). CDR1 is KGHSH, CDR2 LQKENI, per germline. The CDR3 is 14 residues long. V lost 4 bases, J lost 8 bases, and 14 bases lay in between. The DNA for the CDR3 is TGTGCCAGCTCACGTACAGGATATCGGGAAAAACTGTTTTTT. This translates into CASSRTGYREKLFF.

The chain recombines TRBV15 with TRBJ2-3, with TRBD2 matching 14 bases. Trimming took 0 bases from V and 1 from J; bases not matched to a gene: 6. Germline V gene data show CDR1 as LNHNV and CDR2 as YYDKDF (reference sequence). CDR3 length: 19 amino acids. CDR3 nucleotides: TGTGCCACCAGCAGAGACCGAGGGACTAGCGGGGGACGCACAGATACGCAGTATTTT. This sequence encodes CATSRDRGTSGGRTDTQYF. Filled out from reference TRBV15 and TRBJ2-3, the complete variable domain reads DAMVIQNPRYQVTQFGKPVTLSCSQTLNHNVMYWYQQKSSQAPKLLFHYYDKDFNNEADTPDNFQSRRPNTSFCFLDIRSPGLGDTAMYLCATSRDRGTSGGRTDTQYFGPGTRLTVL.

The chain combines TRBV13 with TRBJ1-1, with 8 bases that match TRBD1. Trimming removed 5 bases from V and 1 base from J; junction bases left unmatched: 3. This CDR3 spans 14 amino acids. CDR1 and CDR2 (germline): PRHDT, FYEKMQ (reference sequence). CDR3 nucleotides: TGTGCCAGCAGCCGAGGACAGGGGAACACTGAAGCTTTCTTT. Amino acids: CASSRGQGNTEAFF. Full variable domain (outside the CDR3, taken from reference TRBV13 and TRBJ1-1): AAGVIQSPRHLIKEKRETATLKCYPIPRHDTVYWYQQGPGQDPQFLISFYEKMQSDKGSIPDRFSAQQFSDYHSELNMSSLELGDSALYFCASSRGQGNTEAFFGQGTRLTVV.

The chain employs TRBV30 and TRBJ2-1; D not resolved. Between the trimmed V and J ends, which lost 4 bases and 2 bases, there was a span of 12 bases. CDR1 GTSNPN and CDR2 SVGIG come from the germline V gene (reference sequence). The CDR3 spans 14 residues. The chain's CDR3 is CAWTTGGAYNEQFF. For the CDR3, the DNA is TGTGCCTGGACCACTGGCGGAGCCTACAATGAGCAGTTCTTC.